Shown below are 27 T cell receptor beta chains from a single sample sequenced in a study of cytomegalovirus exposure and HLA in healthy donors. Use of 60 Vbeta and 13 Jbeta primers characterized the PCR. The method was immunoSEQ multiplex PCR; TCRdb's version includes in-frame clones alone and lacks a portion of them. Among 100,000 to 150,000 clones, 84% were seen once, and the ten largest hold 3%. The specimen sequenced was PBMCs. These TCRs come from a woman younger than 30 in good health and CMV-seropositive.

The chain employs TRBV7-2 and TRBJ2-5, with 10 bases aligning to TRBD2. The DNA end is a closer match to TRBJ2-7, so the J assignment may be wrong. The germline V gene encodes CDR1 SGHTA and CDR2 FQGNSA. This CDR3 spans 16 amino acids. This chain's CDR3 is CASSLSGTSASYEQYF. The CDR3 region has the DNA TGTGCCAGCAGCTTATCCGGGACTAGCGCGTCCTACGAGCAGTACTTC.

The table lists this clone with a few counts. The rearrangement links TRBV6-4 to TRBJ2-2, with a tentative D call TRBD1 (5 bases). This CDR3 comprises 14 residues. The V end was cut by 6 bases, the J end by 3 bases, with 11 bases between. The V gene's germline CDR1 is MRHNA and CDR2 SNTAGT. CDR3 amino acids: CASRAGKDTGELFF. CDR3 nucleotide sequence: TGTGCCAGCAGGGCAGGGAAGGACACCGGGGAGCTGTTTTTT.

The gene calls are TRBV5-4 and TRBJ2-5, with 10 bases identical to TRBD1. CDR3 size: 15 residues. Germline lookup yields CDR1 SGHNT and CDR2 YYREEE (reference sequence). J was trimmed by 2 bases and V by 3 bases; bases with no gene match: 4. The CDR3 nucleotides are TGTGCCAGCAGCTCGGACAGGGGGGATCAAGAGACCCAGTACTTC. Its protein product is CASSSDRGDQETQYF.

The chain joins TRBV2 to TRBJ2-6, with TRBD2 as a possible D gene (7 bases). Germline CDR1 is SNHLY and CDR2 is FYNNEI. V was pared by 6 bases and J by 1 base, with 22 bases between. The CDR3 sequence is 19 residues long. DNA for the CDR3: TGTGCCAGCAGCCCCCGGGGGGTCAGGGGCCCTTCTGGGGCCAACGTCCTGACTTTC. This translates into CASSPRGVRGPSGANVLTF.

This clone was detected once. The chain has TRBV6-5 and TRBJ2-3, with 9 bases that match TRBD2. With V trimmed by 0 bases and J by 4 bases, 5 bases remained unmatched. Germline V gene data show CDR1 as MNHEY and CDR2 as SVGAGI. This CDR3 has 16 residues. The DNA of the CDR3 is TGTGCCAGCAGTTACTCGGCTAGCGGGGACTCAGATACGCAGTATTTT. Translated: CASSYSASGDSDTQYF.

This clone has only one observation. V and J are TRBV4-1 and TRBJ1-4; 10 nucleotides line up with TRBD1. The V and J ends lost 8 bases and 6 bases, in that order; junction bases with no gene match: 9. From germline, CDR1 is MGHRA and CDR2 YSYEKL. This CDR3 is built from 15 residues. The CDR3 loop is CASGVTGTGDEKLFF. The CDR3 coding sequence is TGCGCCAGCGGGGTTACCGGGACAGGGGATGAAAAACTGTTTTTT.

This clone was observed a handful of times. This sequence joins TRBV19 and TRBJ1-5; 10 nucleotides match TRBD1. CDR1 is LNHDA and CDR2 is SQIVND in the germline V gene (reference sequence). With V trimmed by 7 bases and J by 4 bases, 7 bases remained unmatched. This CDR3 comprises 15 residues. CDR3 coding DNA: TGTGCCAGTACTCTGGACAGGGGGTTGAATCAGCCCCAGCATTTT. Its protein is CASTLDRGLNQPQHF.

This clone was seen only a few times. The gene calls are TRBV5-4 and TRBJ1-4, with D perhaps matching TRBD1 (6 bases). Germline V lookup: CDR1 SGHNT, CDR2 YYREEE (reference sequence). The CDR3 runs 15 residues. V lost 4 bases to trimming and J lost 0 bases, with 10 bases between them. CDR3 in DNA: TGTGCCAGCAGCCAGGACAGCGCAACTAATGAAAAACTGTTTTTT. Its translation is CASSQDSATNEKLFF.

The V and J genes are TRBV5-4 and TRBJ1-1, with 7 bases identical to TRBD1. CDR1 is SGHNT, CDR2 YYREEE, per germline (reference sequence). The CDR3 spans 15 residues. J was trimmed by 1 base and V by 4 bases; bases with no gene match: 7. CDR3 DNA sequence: TGTGCCAGCAGCCCCGAGGGGGCGGGGAACACTGAAGCTTTCTTT. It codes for CASSPEGAGNTEAFF.

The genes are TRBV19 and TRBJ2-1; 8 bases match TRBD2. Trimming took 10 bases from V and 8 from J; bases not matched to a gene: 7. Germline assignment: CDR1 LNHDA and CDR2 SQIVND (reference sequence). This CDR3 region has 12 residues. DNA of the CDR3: TGTGCCACGGGGGGGCGGGGCGATGAGCAGTTCTTC. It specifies CATGGRGDEQFF.

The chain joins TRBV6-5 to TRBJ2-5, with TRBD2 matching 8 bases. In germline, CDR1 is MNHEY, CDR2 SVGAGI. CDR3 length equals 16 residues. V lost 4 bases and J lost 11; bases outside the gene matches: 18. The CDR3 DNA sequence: TGTGCCAGCAGTTCTCGATTAGCGGGGTCCCGAGGTGAGCAGTACTTC. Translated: CASSSRLAGSRGEQYF.

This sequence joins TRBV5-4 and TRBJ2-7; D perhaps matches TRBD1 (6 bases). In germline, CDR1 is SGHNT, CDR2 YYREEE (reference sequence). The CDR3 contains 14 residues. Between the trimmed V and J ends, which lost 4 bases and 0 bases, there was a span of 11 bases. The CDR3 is CASSGRDNSYEQYF. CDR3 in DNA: TGTGCCAGCAGCGGCCGGGACAACTCCTACGAGCAGTACTTC.

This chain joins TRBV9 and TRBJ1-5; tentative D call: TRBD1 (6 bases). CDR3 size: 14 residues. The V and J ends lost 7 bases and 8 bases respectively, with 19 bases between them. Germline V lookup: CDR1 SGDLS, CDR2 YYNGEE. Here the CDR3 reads CASGPGGGSEPQHF. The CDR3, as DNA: TGTGCCAGCGGACCCGGTGGGGGCTCGGAGCCCCAGCATTTT.

CDR3 sequence: CASSAGTGVNEQYF. CDR3 coding DNA: TGCGCCAGCAGCGCCGGGACAGGCGTCAACGAGCAGTACTTC. The V call is TRBV10-1, the J call TRBJ2-7; 8 nucleotides agree with TRBD1. CDR1 and CDR2 (germline): WNHNN, SYGVQD (reference sequence). This CDR3 is 14 amino acids long. V was clipped by 6 bases and J by 5 bases; unmatched bases: 9.

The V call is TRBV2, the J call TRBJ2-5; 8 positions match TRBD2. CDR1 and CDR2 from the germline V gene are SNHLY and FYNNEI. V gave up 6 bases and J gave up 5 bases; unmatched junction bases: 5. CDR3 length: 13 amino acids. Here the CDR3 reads CASRSSGAETQYF. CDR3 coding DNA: TGTGCCAGCAGAAGTAGCGGGGCGGAGACCCAGTACTTC.

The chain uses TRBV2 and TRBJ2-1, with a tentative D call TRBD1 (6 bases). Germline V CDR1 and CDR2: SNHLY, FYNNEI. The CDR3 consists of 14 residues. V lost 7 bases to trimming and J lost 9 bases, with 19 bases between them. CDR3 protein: CASIPGEGLIEQFF. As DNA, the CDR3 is TGTGCCAGCATTCCAGGGGAAGGATTAATTGAGCAGTTCTTC.

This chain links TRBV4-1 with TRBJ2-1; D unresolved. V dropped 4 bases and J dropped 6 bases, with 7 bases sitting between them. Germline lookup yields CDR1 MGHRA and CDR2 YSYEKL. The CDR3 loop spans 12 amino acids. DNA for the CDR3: TGCGCCAGCAGCCCAGACGGCAATGAGCAGTTCTTC. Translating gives CASSPDGNEQFF.

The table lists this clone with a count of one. CDR3 nucleotide sequence: TGTGCCAGCAGCTTGAGGGGACTACGGCAGGCTAGCTCCTACAATGAGCAGTTCTTC. It is translated as CASSLRGLRQASSYNEQFF. V and J are TRBV9 and TRBJ2-1, with TRBD2 identical over 7 bases. Per germline, CDR1 SGDLS and CDR2 YYNGEE. This CDR3 comprises 19 residues. V trimming: 4 bases; J trimming: 0 bases; junction bases outside the gene matches: 16. The variable domain in full, completed from reference TRBV9 and TRBJ2-1, reads DSGVTQTPKHLITATGQRVTLRCSPRSGDLSVYWYQQSLDQGLQFLIQYYNGEERAKGNILERFSAQQFPDLHSELNLSSLELGDSALYFCASSLRGLRQASSYNEQFFGPGTRLTVL.

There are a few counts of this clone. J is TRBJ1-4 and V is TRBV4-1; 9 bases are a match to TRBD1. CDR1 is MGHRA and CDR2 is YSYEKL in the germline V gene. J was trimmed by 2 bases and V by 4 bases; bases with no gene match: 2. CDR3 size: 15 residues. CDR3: CASSPGTGTNEKLFF. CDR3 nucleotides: TGCGCCAGCAGCCCTGGGACAGGGACTAATGAAAAACTGTTTTTT.

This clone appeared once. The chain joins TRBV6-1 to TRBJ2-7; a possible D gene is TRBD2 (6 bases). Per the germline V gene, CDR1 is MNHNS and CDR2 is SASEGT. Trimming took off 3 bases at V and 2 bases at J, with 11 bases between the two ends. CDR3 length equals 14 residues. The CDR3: CASSDLAEPYEQYF. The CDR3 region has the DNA TGTGCCAGCAGTGACTTAGCGGAGCCCTACGAGCAGTACTTC.

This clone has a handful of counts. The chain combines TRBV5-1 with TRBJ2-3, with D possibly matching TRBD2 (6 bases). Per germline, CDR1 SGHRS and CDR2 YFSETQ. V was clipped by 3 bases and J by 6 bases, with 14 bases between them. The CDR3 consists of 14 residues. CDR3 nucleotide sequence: TGCGCCAGCAGCTCAGGACCACGGGGGGATACGCAGTATTTT. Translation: CASSSGPRGDTQYF.

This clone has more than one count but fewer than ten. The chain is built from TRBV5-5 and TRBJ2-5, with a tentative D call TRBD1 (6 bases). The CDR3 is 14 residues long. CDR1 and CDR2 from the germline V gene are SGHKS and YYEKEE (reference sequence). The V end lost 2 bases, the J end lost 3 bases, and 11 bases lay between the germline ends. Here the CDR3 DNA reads TGTGCCAGCAGCTTTGTGGACAGTAAAGAGACCCAGTACTTC. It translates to CASSFVDSKETQYF.

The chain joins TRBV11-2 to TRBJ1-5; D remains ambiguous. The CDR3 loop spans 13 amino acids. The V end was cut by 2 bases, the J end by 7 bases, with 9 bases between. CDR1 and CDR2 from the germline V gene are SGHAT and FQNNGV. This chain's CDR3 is CASSLNGLQPQHF. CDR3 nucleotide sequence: TGTGCCAGCAGCTTAAACGGACTGCAGCCCCAGCATTTT.

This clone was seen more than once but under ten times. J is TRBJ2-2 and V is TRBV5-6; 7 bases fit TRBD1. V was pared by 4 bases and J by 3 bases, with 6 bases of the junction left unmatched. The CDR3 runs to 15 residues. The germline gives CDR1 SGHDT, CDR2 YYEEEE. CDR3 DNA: TGTGCCAGCAGCCCTGACAGGGTGGACACCGGGGAGCTGTTTTTT. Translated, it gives CASSPDRVDTGELFF.

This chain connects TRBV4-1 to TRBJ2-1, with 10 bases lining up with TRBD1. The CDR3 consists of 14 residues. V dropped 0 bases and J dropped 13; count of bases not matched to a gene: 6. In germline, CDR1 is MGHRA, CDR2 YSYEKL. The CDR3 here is CASSQDEGDRGQFF. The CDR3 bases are TGCGCCAGCAGCCAAGATGAGGGGGACAGGGGACAGTTCTTC.

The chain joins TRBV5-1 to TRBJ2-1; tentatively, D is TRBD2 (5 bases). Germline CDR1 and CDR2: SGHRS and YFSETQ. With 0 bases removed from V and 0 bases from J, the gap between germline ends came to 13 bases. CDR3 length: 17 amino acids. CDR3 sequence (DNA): TGCGCCAGCAGCTTGGGCCCTCTAGACTACTCCTACAATGAGCAGTTCTTC. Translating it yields CASSLGPLDYSYNEQFF. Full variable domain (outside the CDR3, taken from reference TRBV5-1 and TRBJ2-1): KAGVTQTPRYLIKTRGQQVTLSCSPISGHRSVSWYQQTPGQGLQFLFEYFSETQRNKGNFPGRFSGRQFSNSRSEMNVSTLELGDSALYLCASSLGPLDYSYNEQFFGPGTRLTVL.

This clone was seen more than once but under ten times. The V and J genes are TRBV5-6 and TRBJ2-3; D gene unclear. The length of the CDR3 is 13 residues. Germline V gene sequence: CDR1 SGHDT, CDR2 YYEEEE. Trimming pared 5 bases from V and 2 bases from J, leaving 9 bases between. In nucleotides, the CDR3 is TGTGCCAGCAGGAGAGGTGTCACAGATACGCAGTATTTT. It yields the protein CASRRGVTDTQYF.